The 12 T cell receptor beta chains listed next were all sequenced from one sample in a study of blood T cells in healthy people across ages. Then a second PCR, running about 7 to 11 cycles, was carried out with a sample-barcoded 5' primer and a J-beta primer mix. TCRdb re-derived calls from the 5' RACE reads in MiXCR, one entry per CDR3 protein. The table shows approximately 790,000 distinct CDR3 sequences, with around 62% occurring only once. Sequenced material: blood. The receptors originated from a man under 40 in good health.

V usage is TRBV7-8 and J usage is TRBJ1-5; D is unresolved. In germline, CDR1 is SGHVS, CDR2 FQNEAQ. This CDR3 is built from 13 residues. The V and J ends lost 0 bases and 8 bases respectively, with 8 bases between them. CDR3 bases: TGTGCCAGCAGCTTAGCAGGGAGTGAGCCCCAGCATTTT. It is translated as CASSLAGSEPQHF.

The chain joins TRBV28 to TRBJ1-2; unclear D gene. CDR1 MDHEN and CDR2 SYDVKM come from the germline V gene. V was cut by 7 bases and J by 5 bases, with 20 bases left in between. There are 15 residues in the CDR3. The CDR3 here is CASNRPGRAAYGYTF. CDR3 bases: TGTGCCAGCAATCGGCCCGGGAGAGCTGCTTATGGCTACACCTTC.

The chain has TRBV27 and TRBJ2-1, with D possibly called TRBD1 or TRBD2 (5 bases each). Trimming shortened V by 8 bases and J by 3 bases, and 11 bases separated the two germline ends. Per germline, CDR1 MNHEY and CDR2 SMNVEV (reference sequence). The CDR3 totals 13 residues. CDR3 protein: CASAGASYNEQFF. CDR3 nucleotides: TGTGCCAGCGCCGGGGCTAGCTACAATGAGCAGTTCTTC.

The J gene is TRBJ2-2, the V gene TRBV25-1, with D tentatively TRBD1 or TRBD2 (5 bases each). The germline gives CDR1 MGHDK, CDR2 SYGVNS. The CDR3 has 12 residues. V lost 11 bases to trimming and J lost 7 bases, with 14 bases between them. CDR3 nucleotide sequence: TGTGCCGCTACCGGGGCTTTCGGGGAGCTGTTTTTT. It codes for CAATGAFGELFF. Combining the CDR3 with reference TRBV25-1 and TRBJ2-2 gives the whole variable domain EADIYQTPRYLVIGTGKKITLECSQTMGHDKMYWYQQDPGMELHLIHYSYGVNSTEKGDLSSESTVSRIRTEHFPLTLESARPSHTSQYLCAATGAFGELFFGEGSRLTVL.

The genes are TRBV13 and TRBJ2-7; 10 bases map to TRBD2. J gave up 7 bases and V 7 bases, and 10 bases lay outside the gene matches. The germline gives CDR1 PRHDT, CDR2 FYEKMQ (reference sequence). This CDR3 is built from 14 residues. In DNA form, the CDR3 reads TGTGCCAGCAACTTGGGGCTAGCGGGGGTTGAGCAGTACTTC. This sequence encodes CASNLGLAGVEQYF. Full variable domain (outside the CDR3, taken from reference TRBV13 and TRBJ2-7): AAGVIQSPRHLIKEKRETATLKCYPIPRHDTVYWYQQGPGQDPQFLISFYEKMQSDKGSIPDRFSAQQFSDYHSELNMSSLELGDSALYFCASNLGLAGVEQYFGPGTRLTVT.

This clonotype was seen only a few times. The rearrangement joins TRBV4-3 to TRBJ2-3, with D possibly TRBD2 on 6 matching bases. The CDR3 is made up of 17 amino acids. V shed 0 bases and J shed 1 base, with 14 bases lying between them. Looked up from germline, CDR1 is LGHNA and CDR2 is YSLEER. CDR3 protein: CASSQDDGGPRTDTQYF. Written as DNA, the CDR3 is TGCGCCAGCAGCCAAGATGACGGGGGACCACGCACAGATACGCAGTATTTT.

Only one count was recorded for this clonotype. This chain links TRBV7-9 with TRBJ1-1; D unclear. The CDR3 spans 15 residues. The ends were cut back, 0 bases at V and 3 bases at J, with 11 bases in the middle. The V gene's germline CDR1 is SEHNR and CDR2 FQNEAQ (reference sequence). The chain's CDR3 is CASSLARRIDTEAFF. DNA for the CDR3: TGTGCCAGCAGCTTAGCGCGGCGGATAGACACTGAAGCTTTCTTT. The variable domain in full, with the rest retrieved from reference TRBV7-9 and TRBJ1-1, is DTGVSQNPRHKITKRGQNVTFRCDPISEHNRLYWYRQTLGQGPEFLTYFQNEAQLEKSRLLSDRFSAERPKGSFSTLEIQRTEQGDSAMYLCASSLARRIDTEAFFGQGTRLTVV.

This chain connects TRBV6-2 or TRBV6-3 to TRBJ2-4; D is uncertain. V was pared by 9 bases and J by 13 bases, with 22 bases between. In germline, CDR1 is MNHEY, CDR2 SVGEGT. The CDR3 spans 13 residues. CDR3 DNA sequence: TGTGCCAGTTCAGAAGGTCTTTCCTACAAGCAGTACTTC. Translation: CASSEGLSYKQYF.

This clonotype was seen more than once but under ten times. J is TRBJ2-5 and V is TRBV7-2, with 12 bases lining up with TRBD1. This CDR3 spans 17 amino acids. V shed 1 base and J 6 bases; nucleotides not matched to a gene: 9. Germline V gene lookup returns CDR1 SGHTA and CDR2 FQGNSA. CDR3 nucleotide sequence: TGTGCCAGCAGCTTAGTAGTGGGACAGGGGGCTGGAAAGACCCAGTACTTC. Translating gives CASSLVVGQGAGKTQYF. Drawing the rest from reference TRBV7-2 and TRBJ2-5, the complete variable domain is GAGVSQSPSNKVTEKGKDVELRCDPISGHTALYWYRQSLGQGLEFLIYFQGNSAPDKSGLPSDRFSAERTGGSVSTLTIQRTQQEDSAVYLCASSLVVGQGAGKTQYFGPGTRLLVL.

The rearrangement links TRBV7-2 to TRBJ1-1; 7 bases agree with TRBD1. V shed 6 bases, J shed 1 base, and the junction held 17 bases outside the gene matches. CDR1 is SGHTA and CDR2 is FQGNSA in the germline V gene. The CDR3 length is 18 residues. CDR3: CASRFGTAVRNRNTEAFF. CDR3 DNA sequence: TGTGCCAGCAGGTTTGGGACAGCCGTAAGGAATCGGAACACTGAAGCTTTCTTT. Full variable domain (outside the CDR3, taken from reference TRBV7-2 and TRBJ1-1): GAGVSQSPSNKVTEKGKDVELRCDPISGHTALYWYRQSLGQGLEFLIYFQGNSAPDKSGLPSDRFSAERTGGSVSTLTIQRTQQEDSAVYLCASRFGTAVRNRNTEAFFGQGTRLTVV.

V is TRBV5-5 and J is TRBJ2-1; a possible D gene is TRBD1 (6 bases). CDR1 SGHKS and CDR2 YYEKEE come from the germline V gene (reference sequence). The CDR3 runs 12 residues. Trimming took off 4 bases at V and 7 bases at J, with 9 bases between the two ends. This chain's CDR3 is CASSNQGNEQFF. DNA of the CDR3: TGTGCCAGCAGCAACCAGGGGAATGAGCAGTTCTTC.

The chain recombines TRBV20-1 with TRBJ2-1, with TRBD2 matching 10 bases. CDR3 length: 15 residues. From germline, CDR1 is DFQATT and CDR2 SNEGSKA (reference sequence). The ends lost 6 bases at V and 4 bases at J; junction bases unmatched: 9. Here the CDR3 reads CSANALAGLYNEQFF. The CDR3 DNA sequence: TGCAGTGCAAATGCACTAGCGGGGCTTTACAATGAGCAGTTCTTC.